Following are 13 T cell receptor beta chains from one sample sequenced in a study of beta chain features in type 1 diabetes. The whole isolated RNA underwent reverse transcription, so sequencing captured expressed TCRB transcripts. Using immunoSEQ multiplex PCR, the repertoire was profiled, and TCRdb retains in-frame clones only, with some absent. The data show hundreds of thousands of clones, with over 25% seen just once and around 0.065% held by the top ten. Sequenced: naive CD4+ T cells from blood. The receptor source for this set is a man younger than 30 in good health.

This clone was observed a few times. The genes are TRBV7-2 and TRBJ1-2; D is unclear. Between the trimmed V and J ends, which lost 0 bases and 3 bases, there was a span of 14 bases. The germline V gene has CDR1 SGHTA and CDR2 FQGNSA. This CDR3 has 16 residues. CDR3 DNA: TGTGCCAGCAGCTTAGCGCTAGTCGGGGTACACTATGGCTACACCTTC. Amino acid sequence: CASSLALVGVHYGYTF.

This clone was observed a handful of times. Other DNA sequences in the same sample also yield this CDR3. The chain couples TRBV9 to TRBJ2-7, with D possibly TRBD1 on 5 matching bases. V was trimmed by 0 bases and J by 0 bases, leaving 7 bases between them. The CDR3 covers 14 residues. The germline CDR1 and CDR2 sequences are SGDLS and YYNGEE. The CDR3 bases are TGTGCCAGCAGCGTAGCAGGGATCTCCTACGAGCAGTACTTC. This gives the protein CASSVAGISYEQYF.

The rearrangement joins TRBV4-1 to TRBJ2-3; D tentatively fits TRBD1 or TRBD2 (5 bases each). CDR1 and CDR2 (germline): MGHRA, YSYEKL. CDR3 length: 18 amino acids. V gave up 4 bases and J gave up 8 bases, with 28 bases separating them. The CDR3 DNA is TGCGCCAGCAGCCCGGGCCGAGGAGAGGGTATCCCTGGGGGTACGCAGTATTTT. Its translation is CASSPGRGEGIPGGTQYF.

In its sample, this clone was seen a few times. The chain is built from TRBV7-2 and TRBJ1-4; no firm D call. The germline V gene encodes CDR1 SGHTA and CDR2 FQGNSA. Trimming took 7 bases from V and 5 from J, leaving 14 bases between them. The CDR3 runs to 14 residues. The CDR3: CASTAYGTNEKLFF. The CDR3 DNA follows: TGTGCCAGCACTGCGTACGGAACCAATGAAAAACTGTTTTTT.

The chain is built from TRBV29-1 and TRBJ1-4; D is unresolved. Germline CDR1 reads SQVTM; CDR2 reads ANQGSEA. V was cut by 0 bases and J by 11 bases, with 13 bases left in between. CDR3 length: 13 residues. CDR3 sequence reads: CSVEDPEPSKLFF. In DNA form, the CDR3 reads TGCAGCGTTGAAGATCCCGAGCCTTCCAAACTGTTTTTT.

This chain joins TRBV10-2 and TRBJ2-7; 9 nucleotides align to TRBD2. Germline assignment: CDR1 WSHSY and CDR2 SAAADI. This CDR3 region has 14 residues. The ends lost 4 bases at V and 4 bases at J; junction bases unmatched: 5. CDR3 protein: CASSGSSGAYEQYF. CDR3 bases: TGCGCCAGCAGTGGATCTAGCGGGGCGTACGAGCAGTACTTC.

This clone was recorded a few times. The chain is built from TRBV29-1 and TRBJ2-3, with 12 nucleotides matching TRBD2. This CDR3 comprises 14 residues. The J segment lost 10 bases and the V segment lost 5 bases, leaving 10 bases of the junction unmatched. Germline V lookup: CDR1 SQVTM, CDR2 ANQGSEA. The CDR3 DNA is TGCAGCGTTCGCCCTAGCGGGAGGGCCCCTGCGCAGTATTTT. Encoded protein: CSVRPSGRAPAQYF.

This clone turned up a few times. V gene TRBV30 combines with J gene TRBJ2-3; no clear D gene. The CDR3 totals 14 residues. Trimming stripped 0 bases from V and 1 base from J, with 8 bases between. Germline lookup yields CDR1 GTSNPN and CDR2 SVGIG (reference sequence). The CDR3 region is CAWSVGTRTDTQYF. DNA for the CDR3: TGTGCCTGGAGTGTCGGCACCCGCACAGATACGCAGTATTTT.

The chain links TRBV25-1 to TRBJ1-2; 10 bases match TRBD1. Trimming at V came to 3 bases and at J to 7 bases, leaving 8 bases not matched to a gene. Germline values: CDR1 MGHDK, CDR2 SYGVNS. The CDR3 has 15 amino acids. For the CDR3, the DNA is TGTGCCAGCAGTGATAACCATCGGACAGGGGGTGGCTACACCTTC. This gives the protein CASSDNHRTGGGYTF.

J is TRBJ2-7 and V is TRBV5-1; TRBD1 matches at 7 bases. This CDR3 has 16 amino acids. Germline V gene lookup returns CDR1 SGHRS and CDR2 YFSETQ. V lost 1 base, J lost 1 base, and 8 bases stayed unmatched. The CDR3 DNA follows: TGCGCCAGCAGCTTGCGTGGACAGGTAACGTCCTACGAGCAGTACTTC. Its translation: CASSLRGQVTSYEQYF.

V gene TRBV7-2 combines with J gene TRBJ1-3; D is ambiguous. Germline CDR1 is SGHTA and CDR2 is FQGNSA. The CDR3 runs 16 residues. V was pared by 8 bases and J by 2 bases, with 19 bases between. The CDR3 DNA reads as TGTGCCAGCGCATTCTCATACTTCGAGGCTGGAAACACCATATATTTT. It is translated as CASAFSYFEAGNTIYF.

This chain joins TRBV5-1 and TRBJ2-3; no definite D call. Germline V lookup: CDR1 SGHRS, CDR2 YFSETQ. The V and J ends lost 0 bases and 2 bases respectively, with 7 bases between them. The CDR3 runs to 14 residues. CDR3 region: CASSLEDPTDTQYF. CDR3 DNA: TGCGCCAGCAGCTTGGAAGATCCCACAGATACGCAGTATTTT. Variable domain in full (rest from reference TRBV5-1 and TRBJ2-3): KAGVTQTPRYLIKTRGQQVTLSCSPISGHRSVSWYQQTPGQGLQFLFEYFSETQRNKGNFPGRFSGRQFSNSRSEMNVSTLELGDSALYLCASSLEDPTDTQYFGPGTRLTVL.

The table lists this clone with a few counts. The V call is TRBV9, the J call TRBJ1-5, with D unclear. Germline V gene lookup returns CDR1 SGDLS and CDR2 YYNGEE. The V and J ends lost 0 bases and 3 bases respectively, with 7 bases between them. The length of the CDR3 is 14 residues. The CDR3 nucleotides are TGTGCCAGCAGCGTAGCGGGAGACAATCAGCCCCAGCATTTT. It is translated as CASSVAGDNQPQHF.